The 2 T cell receptor beta chains in this list originate from one sample, sequenced in a study of blood T cell repertoires in COVID-19. Profiled with immunoSEQ multiplex PCR; TCRdb holds only in-frame clones, not every one. In the table there are about 390,000 clones, approximately 89% of which are singletons. The material sequenced was peripheral blood. The receptors stem from a woman in her sixties with COVID-19, enrolled during active disease.

CDR3 protein: CASSFRTEAFF. DNA for the CDR3: TGTGCCAGCAGCTTCAGGACTGAAGCTTTCTTT. This rearrangement joins TRBV11-2 to TRBJ1-1; D gene unclear. V shed 3 bases and J shed 5 bases, with 4 bases lying between them. Germline lookup yields CDR1 SGHAT and CDR2 FQNNGV. CDR3 length equals 11 residues.

The V and J genes are TRBV2 and TRBJ2-5; a possible D gene is TRBD2 (6 bases). The CDR3 is made up of 14 amino acids. CDR1 is SNHLY and CDR2 is FYNNEI in the germline V gene. V was cut by 7 bases and J by 5 bases, with 17 bases left in between. CDR3 coding DNA: TGTGCCAGCACCGGGGGTCTGACTGGCGAGACCCAGTACTTC. It codes for CASTGGLTGETQYF.